This T cell receptor (beta chain) derives from a study of cytomegalovirus exposure and HLA in healthy donors. Findings and limits, study-wide: The investigators catalogued 150 or so TCR beta chains as cytomegalovirus-associated. Later work associated 17,000 or so TCR beta sequences with HLA alleles at 0.05 false discovery rate.

Per germline, CDR1 SGDLS and CDR2 YYNGEE. This CDR3 has 12 residues. Trimming stripped 6 bases from V and 4 bases from J, with 10 bases between. On this clone: Its antigen remains unknown.

PCR amplification relied on 60 Vbeta primers (plus 13 Jbeta primers). Profiling relied on immunoSEQ multiplex PCR, and the TCRdb table lists in-frame clones only, not all of them. The table includes 110,000 or so clones, around 77% detected once. The sequence was obtained from a man between 50 and 59 years old in good health and CMV-seropositive. V is TRBV9 and J is TRBJ1-2, with no clear D. The sequenced material came from PBMCs. The CDR3 nucleotides read TGTGCCAGCACCGGGAAATTCTATGGCTACACCTTC. It specifies CASTGKFYGYTF.